Listed here are 12 T cell receptor beta chains from one sample, sequenced in a study of blood T cell repertoires in COVID-19. TCRdb keeps only in-frame clones here, not all; method: immunoSEQ multiplex PCR. The sample contains roughly 140,000 clones, roughly 76% of which appear only once. Sequenced material: peripheral blood. The receptors stem from a human donor with acute or convalescent COVID-19. The donor label of this sample is uncertain.

The rearrangement joins TRBV27 to TRBJ2-2; D might be TRBD2 (7 bases). CDR3 size: 15 residues. Trimming took off 7 bases at V and 2 bases at J, with 14 bases between the two ends. CDR1 and CDR2 from the germline V gene are MNHEY and SMNVEV (reference sequence). CDR3 nucleotides: TGTGCCAGCACCCACTGGGGGGGCAACACCGGGGAGCTGTTTTTT. The encoded protein is CASTHWGGNTGELFF.

V gene TRBV19 combines with J gene TRBJ2-1; 15 bases match TRBD2. J lost 7 bases, V lost 0 bases, and 4 bases had no gene match. The CDR3 is 17 amino acids. Germline CDR1 reads LNHDA; CDR2 reads SQIVND (reference sequence). The CDR3 reads CASSIDRGTSGGNEQFF. As DNA, the CDR3 is TGTGCCAGTAGTATAGATCGAGGGACTAGCGGGGGGAATGAGCAGTTCTTC.

The rearrangement uses TRBV12-1 and TRBJ1-5; TRBD1, the table's D call, was not compared with the DNA. TRBV12-1 is described as a pseudogene. The CDR3 is made up of 15 amino acids. The chain's CDR3 is CASSLVGTPKQPQHF. CDR3 coding DNA: TGTGCCAGCAGCTTGGTGGGGACACCCAAACAGCCCCAGCATTTT.

J is TRBJ1-1 and V is TRBV6-5, with TRBD1 matching over 12 bases. CDR3 length: 16 amino acids. Germline V lookup: CDR1 MNHEY, CDR2 SVGAGI. Germline trimming cut 4 bases from V and 4 bases from J; bases unmatched to any gene: 7. CDR3 nucleotides: TGTGCCAGCAGTTCGGGACAGGGGGCGCCGGGCACTGAAGCTTTCTTT. Translating it yields CASSSGQGAPGTEAFF.

The chain is built from TRBV24-1 and TRBJ1-5, with 8 bases aligning to TRBD1. Germline lookup yields CDR1 KGHDR and CDR2 SFDVKD. V dropped 5 bases and J dropped 5; count of bases not matched to a gene: 4. The CDR3 is 14 residues long. The CDR3 sequence is CATSVQGAYQPQHF. Written as DNA, the CDR3 is TGTGCCACCAGTGTTCAGGGGGCATATCAGCCCCAGCATTTT.

This chain links TRBV19 with TRBJ1-2; D not certain. The length of the CDR3 is 16 residues. Germline CDR1 is LNHDA and CDR2 is SQIVND (reference sequence). The V end was cut by 4 bases, the J end by 0 bases, with 15 bases between. Here the CDR3 DNA reads TGTGCCAGTAGTACGGCCGGGAGATCACCTAACTATGGCTACACCTTC. Protein: CASSTAGRSPNYGYTF.

The chain links TRBV5-1 to TRBJ1-3; D unclear. The CDR3 spans 14 residues. Germline V gene data show CDR1 as SGHRS and CDR2 as YFSETQ. V was clipped by 5 bases and J by 1 base, with 10 bases between them. This CDR3 reads CASSGPGSGNTIYF. Here the CDR3 DNA reads TGCGCCAGCAGTGGTCCCGGTTCTGGAAACACCATATATTTT.

The J gene is TRBJ2-1, the V gene TRBV6-5; a possible D gene is TRBD2 (6 bases). The V and J ends lost 9 bases and 0 bases respectively, with 15 bases between them. The CDR3 has 15 residues. The germline gives CDR1 MNHEY, CDR2 SVGAGI. CDR3 bases: TGTGCCAGTGTCCGGGACTCAAGCTCCTACAATGAGCAGTTCTTC. It is translated as CASVRDSSSYNEQFF.

The chain is built from TRBV4-2 and TRBJ2-3; tentative D call: TRBD2 (5 bases). Deletions cut 5 bases from V and 0 bases from J, with 18 bases between. This CDR3 has 17 residues. The germline V gene encodes CDR1 LGHNA and CDR2 YNFKEQ. The CDR3: CASSEGAVTSSTDTQYF. The CDR3 nucleotides read TGTGCCAGCAGCGAAGGAGCGGTAACGTCTAGCACAGATACGCAGTATTTT.

The chain is built from TRBV9 and TRBJ2-5, with a possible D match to TRBD2 (6 bases). Germline V gene lookup returns CDR1 SGDLS and CDR2 YYNGEE. CDR3 length: 14 residues. Trimming shortened V by 2 bases and J by 2 bases, and 10 bases separated the two germline ends. CDR3 in DNA: TGTGCCAGCAGCGTTTTAGCGGAGCAAGAGACCCAGTACTTC. Amino acid sequence: CASSVLAEQETQYF.

This sequence joins TRBV10-3 and TRBJ2-1; D is perhaps TRBD1 (5 bases). CDR3 size: 14 residues. CDR1 is ENHRY and CDR2 is SYGVKD in the germline V gene. The V end was cut by 4 bases, the J end by 7 bases, with 14 bases between. The CDR3 protein is CAISAQLQGNEQFF. CDR3 coding DNA: TGTGCCATCAGTGCCCAACTTCAGGGTAATGAGCAGTTCTTC.

This sequence joins TRBV30 and TRBJ1-2; the match to TRBD1 covers 10 bases. The V segment lost 4 bases and the J segment 0 bases; nucleotides outside the gene matches: 8. CDR3 length: 16 amino acids. Germline CDR1 reads GTSNPN; CDR2 reads SVGIG (reference sequence). CDR3 region: CAWTGGQGVSNYGYTF. DNA for the CDR3: TGTGCCTGGACCGGTGGACAGGGGGTTTCTAACTATGGCTACACCTTC.